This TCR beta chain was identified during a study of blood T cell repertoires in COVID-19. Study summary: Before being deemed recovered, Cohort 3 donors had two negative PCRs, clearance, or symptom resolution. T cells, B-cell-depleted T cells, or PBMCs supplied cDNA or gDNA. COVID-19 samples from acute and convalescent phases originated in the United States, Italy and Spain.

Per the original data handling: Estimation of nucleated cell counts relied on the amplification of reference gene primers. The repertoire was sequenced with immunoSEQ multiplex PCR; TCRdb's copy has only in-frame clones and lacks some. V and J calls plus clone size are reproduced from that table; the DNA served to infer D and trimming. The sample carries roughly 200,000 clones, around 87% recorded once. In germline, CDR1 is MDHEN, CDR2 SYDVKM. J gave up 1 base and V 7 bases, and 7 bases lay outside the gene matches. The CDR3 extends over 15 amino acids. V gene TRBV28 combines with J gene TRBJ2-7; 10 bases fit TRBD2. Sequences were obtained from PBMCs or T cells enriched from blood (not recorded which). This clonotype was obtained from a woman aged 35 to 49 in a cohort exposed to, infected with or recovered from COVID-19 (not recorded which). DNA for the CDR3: TGTGCCAGCACTCCGGGACTAGCGCGTTCCTACGAGCAGTACTTC. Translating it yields CASTPGLARSYEQYF.